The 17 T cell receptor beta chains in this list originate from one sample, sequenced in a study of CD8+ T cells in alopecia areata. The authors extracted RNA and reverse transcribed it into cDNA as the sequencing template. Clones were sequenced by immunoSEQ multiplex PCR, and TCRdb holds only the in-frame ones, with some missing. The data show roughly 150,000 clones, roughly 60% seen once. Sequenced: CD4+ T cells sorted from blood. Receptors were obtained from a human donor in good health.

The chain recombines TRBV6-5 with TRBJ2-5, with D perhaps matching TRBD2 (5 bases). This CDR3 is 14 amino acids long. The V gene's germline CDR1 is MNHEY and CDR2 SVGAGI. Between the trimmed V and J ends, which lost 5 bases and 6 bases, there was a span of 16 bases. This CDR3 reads CASSGSASGKTQYF. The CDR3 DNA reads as TGTGCCAGCAGTGGGAGTGCCAGTGGGAAGACCCAGTACTTC.

CDR3 in DNA: TGTGCCAGCAGTTACTCGCATGGGAATGGCTACACCTTC. This gives the protein CASSYSHGNGYTF. The chain employs TRBV6-5 and TRBJ1-2, with unresolved D. The V end lost 0 bases, the J end lost 6 bases, and 8 bases lay between the germline ends. This CDR3 contains 13 residues. Germline V gives CDR1 MNHEY, CDR2 SVGAGI.

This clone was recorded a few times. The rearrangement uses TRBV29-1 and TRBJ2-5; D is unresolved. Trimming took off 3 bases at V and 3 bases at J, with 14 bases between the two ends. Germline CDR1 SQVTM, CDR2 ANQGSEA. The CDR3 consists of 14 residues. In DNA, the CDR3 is TGCAGCGTTGATTCGTCGATTAGGAAAGAGACCCAGTACTTC. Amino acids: CSVDSSIRKETQYF.

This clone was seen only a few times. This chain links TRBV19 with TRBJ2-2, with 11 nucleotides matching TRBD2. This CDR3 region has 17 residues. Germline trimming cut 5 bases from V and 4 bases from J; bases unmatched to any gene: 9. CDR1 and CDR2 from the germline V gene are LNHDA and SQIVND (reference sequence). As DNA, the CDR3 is TGTGCCAGTAGTTCCCCGGGACTAGCGGTCTCCACCGGGGAGCTGTTTTTT. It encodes CASSSPGLAVSTGELFF.

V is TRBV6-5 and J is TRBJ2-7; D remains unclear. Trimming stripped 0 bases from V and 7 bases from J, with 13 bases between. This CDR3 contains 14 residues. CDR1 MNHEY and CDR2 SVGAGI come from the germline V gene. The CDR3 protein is CASSYSRRVLEQYF. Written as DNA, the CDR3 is TGTGCCAGCAGTTACTCACGCAGAGTGTTGGAGCAGTACTTC.

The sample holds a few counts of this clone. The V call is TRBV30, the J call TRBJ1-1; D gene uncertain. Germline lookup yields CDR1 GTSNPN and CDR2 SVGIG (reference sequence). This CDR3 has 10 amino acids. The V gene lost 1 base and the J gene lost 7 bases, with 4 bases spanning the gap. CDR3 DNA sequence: TGTGCCTGGAGTGGGATTGAAGCTTTCTTT. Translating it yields CAWSGIEAFF.

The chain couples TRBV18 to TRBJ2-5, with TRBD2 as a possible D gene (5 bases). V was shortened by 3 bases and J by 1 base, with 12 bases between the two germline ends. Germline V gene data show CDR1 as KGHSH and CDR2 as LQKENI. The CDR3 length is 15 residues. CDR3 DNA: TGTGCCAGCTCACCGGCTGAGCGGTTCCAAGAGACCCAGTACTTC. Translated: CASSPAERFQETQYF. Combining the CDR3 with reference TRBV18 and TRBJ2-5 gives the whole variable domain NAGVMQNPRHLVRRRGQEARLRCSPMKGHSHVYWYRQLPEEGLKFMVYLQKENIIDESGMPKERFSAEFPKEGPSILRIQQVVRGDSAAYFCASSPAERFQETQYFGPGTRLLVL.

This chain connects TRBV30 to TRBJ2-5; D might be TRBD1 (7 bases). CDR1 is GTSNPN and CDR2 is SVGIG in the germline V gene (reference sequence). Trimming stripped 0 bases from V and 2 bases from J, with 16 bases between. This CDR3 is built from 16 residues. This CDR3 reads CAWSVLGGGTQETQYF. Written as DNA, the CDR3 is TGTGCCTGGAGTGTACTTGGAGGGGGCACACAAGAGACCCAGTACTTC.

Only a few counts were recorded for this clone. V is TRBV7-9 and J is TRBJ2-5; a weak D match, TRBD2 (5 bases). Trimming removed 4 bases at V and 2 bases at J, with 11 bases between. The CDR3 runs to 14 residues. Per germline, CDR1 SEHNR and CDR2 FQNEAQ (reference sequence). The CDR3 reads CASSYGLIQETQYF. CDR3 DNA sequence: TGTGCCAGCAGCTACGGACTTATACAAGAGACCCAGTACTTC.

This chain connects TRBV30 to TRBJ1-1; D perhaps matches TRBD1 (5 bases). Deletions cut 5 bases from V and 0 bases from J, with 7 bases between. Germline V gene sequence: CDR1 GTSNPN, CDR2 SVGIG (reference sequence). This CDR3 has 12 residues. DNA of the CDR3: TGTGCCTGGGGGGCTATGAACACTGAAGCTTTCTTT. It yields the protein CAWGAMNTEAFF.

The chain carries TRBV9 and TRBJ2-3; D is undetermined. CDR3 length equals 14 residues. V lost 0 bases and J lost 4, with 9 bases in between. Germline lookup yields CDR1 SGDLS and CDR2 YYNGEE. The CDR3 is CASSVDRGADTQYF. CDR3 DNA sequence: TGTGCCAGCAGCGTAGACAGAGGTGCAGATACGCAGTATTTT.

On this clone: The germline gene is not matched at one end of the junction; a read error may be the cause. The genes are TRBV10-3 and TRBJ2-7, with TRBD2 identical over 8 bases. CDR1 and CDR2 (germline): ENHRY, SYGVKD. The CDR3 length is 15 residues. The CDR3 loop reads CASSSPGLVSYEQYF. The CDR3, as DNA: TGTGCCAGCAGTTCTCCGGGACTAGTTTCCTACGAGCAGTACTTC.

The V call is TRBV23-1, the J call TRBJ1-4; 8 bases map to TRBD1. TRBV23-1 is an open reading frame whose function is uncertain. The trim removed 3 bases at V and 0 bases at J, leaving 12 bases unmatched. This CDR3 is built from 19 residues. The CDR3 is CASSHSGGWTSATNEKLFF. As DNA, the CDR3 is TGCGCCAGCAGTCATTCAGGGGGCTGGACATCGGCAACTAATGAAAAACTGTTTTTT.

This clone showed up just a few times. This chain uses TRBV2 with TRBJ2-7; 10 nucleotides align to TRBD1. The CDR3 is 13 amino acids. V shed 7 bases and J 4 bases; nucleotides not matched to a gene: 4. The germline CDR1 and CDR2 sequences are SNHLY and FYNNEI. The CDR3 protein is CASIRDRGYEQYF. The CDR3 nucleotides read TGTGCCAGCATTCGGGACAGGGGATACGAGCAGTACTTC.

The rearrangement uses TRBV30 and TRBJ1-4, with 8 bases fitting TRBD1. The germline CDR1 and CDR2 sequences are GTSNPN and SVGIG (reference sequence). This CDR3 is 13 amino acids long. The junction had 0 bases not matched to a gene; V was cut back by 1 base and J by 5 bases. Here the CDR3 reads CAWSAGGNEKLFF. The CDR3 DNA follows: TGTGCCTGGAGTGCAGGGGGCAATGAAAAACTGTTTTTT.

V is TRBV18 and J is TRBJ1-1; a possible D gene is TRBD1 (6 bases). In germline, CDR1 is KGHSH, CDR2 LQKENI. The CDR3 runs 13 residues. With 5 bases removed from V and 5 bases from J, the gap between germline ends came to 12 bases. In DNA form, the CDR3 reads TGTGCCAGCTCAAAACAGGGAGATACTGAAGCTTTCTTT. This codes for CASSKQGDTEAFF.

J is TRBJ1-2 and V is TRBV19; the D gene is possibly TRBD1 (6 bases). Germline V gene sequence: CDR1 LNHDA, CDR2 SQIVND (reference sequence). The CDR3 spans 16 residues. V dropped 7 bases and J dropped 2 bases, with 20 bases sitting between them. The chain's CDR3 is CASTHNWGGTNYGYTF. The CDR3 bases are TGTGCCAGTACTCACAACTGGGGCGGGACAAACTATGGCTACACCTTC.